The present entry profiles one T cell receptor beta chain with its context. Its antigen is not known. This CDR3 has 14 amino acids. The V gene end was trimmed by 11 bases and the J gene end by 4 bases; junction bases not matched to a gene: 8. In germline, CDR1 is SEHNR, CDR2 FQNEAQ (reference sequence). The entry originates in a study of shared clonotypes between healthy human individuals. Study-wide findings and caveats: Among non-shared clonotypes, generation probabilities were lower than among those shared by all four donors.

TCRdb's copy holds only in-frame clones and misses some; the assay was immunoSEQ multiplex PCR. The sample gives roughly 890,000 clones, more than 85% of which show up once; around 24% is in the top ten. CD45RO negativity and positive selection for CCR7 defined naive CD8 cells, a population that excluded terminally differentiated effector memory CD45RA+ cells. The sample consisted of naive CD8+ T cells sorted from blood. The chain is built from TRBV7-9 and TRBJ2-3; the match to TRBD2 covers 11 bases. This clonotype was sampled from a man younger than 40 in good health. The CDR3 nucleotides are TGTGCCCTTCCGGGACTAGCGGTTCCAGATACGCAGTATTTT. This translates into CALPGLAVPDTQYF.